The clone carrying this T cell receptor beta chain was recorded only once. The source of the sample is a study of blood T cell repertoires in COVID-19. Study-level information: PBMCs, B-cell-depleted T cells, or T cells provided the cDNA or gDNA that made up the material.

Germline assignment: CDR1 WNHNN and CDR2 SYGVQD (reference sequence). V lost 0 bases, J lost 8 bases, and 9 bases stayed unmatched. The CDR3 is made up of 16 amino acids. Original data processing: For nucleated cells, counts were estimated from reference gene primer amplification. The protocol was immunoSEQ multiplex PCR, while the TCRdb copy is restricted to in-frame clones and leaves out a portion. V, J and clone size reflect that table, while D and trimming were determined from the DNA. The sample comprises hundreds of thousands of clones, roughly 85% of which are singletons, and 2% to 3% rests with the top ten.

Sequencing was done on a sample of peripheral blood. The source is a woman aged 40 to 49 with active or convalescent COVID-19. This chain uses TRBV10-1 with TRBJ2-3, with TRBD2 identical over 9 bases. CDR3 amino acids: CASSESGAGAGGTQYF. In DNA form, the CDR3 reads TGCGCCAGCAGTGAGTCAGGAGCGGGAGCGGGGGGTACGCAGTATTTT.